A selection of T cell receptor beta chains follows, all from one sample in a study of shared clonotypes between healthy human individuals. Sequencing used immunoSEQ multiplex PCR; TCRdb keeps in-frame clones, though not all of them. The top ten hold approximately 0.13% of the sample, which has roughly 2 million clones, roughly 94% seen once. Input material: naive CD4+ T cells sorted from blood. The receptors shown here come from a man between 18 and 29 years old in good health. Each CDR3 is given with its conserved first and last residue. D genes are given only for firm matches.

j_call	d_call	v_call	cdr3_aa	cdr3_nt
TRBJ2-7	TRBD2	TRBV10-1	CASSDSGLGIYEQYF	TGCGCCAGCAGTGACTCAGGACTAGGGATCTACGAGCAGTACTTC
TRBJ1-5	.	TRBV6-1	CASIRQSGQPQHF	TGTGCCAGCATTAGACAGAGTGGTCAGCCCCAGCATTTT
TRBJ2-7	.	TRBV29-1	CSAQKEGYF	TGCAGCGCTCAGAAGGAGGGGTACTTC
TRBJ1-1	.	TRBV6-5	CASSAGNTEAFF	TGTGCCTCCTCGGCGGGGAACACTGAAGCTTTCTTT
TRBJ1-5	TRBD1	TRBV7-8	CASSLGQGRNQPQHF	TGTGCCAGCAGCTTAGGACAGGGGCGCAATCAGCCCCAGCATTTT
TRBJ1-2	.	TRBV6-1	CASSDSFYGYTF	TGTGCCAGCAGTGACAGTTTCTATGGCTACACCTTC
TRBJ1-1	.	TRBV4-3	CASSFFTGSNTEAFF	TGCGCCAGCAGCTTTTTCACAGGGTCGAACACTGAAGCTTTCTTT
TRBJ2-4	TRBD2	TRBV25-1	CASGRSGSANIQYF	TGTGCCAGCGGACGAAGCGGGAGTGCGAACATTCAGTACTTC
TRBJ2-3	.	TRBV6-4	CASSETIGPSNTQYF	TGTGCCAGCAGTGAAACCATTGGACCCTCAAATACGCAGTATTTT
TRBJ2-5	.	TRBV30	CAWSVGSGLETQYF	TGTGCCTGGAGTGTCGGGAGCGGGTTGGAGACCCAGTACTTC
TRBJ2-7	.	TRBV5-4	CASSFGGTGYYEQYF	TGTGCCAGCAGCTTTGGGGGGACGGGCTACTACGAGCAGTACTTC
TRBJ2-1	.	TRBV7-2	CASSPPGLLHNEQFF	TGTGCCAGCAGCCCACCGGGACTCCTACACAATGAGCAGTTCTTC
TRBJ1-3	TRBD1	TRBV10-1	CASIMSPRQGNGGNTIYF	TGCGCCAGCATTATGTCCCCCAGACAGGGAAATGGAGGAAACACCATATATTTT
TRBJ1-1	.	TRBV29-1	CSVARVTEAFF	TGCAGCGTTGCCAGGGTTACTGAAGCTTTCTTT
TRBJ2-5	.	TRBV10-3	CAIRELETQYF	TGTGCCATCAGAGAATTAGAGACCCAGTACTTC
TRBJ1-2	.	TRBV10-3	CAISELIREGDGYTF	TGTGCCATCAGTGAGCTTATCAGGGAAGGGGATGGCTACACCTTC
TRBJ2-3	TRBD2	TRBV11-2	CASSPGLAGTDTQYF	TGTGCCAGCAGCCCCGGACTAGCGGGCACAGATACGCAGTATTTT
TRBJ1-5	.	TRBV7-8	CASSLGSVLGNQPQHF	TGTGCCAGCAGCTTAGGTTCGGTCCTCGGGAATCAGCCCCAGCATTTT
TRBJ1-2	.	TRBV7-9	CASSPGTAFGGYTF	TGTGCCAGCAGCCCGGGGACGGCCTTTGGGGGCTACACCTTC
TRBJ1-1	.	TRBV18	CASSPPNRQGLNTEAFF	TGTGCCAGCTCACCACCTAATCGGCAGGGCCTAAACACTGAAGCTTTCTTT
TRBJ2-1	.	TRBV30	CASTTGYNEQFF	TGTGCCTCAACGACGGGATACAATGAGCAGTTCTTC
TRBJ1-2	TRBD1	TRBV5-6	CASLLQGNYGYTF	TGTGCCAGCCTATTACAGGGGAACTATGGCTACACCTTC